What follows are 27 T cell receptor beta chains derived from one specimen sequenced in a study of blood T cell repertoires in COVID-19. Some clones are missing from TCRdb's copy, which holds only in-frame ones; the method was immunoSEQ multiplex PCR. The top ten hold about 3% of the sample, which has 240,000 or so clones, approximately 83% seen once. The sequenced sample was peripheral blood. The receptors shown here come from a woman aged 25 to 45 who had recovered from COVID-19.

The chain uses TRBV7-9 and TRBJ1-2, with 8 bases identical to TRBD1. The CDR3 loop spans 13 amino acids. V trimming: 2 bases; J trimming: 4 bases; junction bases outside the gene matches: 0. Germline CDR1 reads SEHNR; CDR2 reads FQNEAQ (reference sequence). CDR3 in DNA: TGTGCCAGCAGCTTACAGGGGGCCTATGGCTACACCTTC. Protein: CASSLQGAYGYTF.

CDR3 amino acids: CASSLKSHGAYEQYF. In DNA, the CDR3 is TGTGCCAGCAGCTTGAAATCCCACGGAGCTTACGAGCAGTACTTC. V gene TRBV5-6 combines with J gene TRBJ2-7; no reliable D call. Germline CDR1 reads SGHDT; CDR2 reads YYEEEE. Trimming took 1 base from V and 4 from J, leaving 15 bases between them. The CDR3 is 15 amino acids.

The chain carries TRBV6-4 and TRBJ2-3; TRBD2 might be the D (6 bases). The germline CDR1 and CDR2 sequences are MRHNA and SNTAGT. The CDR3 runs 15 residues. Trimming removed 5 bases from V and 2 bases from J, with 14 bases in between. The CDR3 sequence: CASSQFGGTTDTQYF. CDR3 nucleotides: TGTGCCAGCAGTCAGTTTGGGGGGACCACAGATACGCAGTATTTT.

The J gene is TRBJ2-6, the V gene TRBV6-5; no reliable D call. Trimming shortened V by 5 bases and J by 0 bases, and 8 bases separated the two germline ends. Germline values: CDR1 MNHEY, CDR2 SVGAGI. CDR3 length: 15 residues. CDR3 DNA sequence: TGTGCCAGCAGTCTCGGGTCCTCTGGGGCCAACGTCCTGACTTTC. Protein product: CASSLGSSGANVLTF.

CDR3 coding DNA: TGTGCCAGCAGCCCTTCCTACGAGCAGTACTTC. It translates to CASSPSYEQYF. The chain is built from TRBV12-3 or TRBV12-4 and TRBJ2-7, with unresolved D. The CDR3 is 11 amino acids. With 6 bases removed from V and 1 base from J, the gap between germline ends came to 4 bases.

Here the CDR3 DNA reads TGTGCCAGCAGCTTAGTCCCAGGGCCCTACGAGCAGTACTTC. It is translated as CASSLVPGPYEQYF. The genes are TRBV13 and TRBJ2-7, with D maybe TRBD1 (5 bases). V shed 1 base and J shed 2 bases, with 9 bases lying between them. This CDR3 contains 14 residues. The germline V gene encodes CDR1 PRHDT and CDR2 FYEKMQ (reference sequence).

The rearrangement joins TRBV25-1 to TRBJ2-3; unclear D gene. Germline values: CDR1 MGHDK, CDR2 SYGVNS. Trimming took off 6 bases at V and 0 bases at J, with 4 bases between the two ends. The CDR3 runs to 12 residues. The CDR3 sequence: CASRTSTDTQYF. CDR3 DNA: TGTGCCAGCAGAACTAGCACAGATACGCAGTATTTT. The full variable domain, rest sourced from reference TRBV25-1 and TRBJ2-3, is EADIYQTPRYLVIGTGKKITLECSQTMGHDKMYWYQQDPGMELHLIHYSYGVNSTEKGDLSSESTVSRIRTEHFPLTLESARPSHTSQYLCASRTSTDTQYFGPGTRLTVL.

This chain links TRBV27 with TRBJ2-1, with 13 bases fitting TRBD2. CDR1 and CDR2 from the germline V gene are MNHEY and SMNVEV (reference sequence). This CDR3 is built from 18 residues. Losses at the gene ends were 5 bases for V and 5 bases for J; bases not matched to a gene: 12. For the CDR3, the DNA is TGTGCCAGCAGTAAAACCGGGACTAGCGGGGTGGTTAACAATGAGCAGTTCTTC. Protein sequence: CASSKTGTSGVVNNEQFF.

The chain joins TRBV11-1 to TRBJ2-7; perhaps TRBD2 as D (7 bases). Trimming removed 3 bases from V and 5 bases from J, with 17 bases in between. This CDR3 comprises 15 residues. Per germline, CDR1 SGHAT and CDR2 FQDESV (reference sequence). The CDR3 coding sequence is TGTGCCAGCAGCTTGGGAGGGGGACCAAGCCACGAGCAGTACTTC. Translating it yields CASSLGGGPSHEQYF.

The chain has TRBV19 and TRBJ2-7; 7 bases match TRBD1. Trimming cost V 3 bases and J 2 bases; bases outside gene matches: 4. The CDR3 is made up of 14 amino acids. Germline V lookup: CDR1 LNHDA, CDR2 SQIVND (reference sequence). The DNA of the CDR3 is TGTGCCAGTAGTATGGCCGGGACAGCCTACGAGCAGTACTTC. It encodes CASSMAGTAYEQYF. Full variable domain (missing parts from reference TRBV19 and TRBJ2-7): DGGITQSPKYLFRKEGQNVTLSCEQNLNHDAMYWYRQDPGQGLRLIYYSQIVNDFQKGDIAEGYSVSREKKESFPLTVTSAQKNPTAFYLCASSMAGTAYEQYFGPGTRLTVT.

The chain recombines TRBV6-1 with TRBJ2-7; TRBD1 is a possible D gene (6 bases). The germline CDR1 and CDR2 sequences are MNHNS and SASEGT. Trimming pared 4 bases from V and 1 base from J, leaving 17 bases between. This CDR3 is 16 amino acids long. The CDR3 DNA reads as TGTGCCAGCAGTGCCTACCGCTCCAGGGGATCCTACGAGCAGTACTTC. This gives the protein CASSAYRSRGSYEQYF.

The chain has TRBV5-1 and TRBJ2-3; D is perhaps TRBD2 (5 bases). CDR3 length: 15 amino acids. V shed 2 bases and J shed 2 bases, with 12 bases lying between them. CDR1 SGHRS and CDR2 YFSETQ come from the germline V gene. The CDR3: CASSFRGEPTDTQYF. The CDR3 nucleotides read TGCGCCAGCAGCTTTCGGGGAGAGCCCACAGATACGCAGTATTTT.

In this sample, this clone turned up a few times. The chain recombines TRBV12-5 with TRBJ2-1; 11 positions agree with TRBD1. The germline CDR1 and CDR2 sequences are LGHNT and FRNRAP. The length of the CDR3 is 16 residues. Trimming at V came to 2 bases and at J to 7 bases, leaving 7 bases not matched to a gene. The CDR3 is CASGLLPGQGVNEQFF. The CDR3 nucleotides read TGTGCTAGTGGTTTGTTGCCGGGACAGGGGGTGAATGAGCAGTTCTTC.

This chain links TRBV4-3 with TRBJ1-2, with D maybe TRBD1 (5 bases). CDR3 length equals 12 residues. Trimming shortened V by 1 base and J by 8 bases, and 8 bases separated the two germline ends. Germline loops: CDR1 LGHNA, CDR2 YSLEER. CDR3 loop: CASSQGPGGYTF. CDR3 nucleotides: TGCGCCAGCAGCCAAGGCCCAGGGGGCTACACCTTC.

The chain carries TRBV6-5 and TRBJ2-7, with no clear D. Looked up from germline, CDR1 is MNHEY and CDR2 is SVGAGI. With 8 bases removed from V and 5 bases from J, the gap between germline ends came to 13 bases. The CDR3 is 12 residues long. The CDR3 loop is CASSVKRDEQYF. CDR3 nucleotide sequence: TGTGCCAGCTCGGTCAAACGGGACGAGCAGTACTTC.

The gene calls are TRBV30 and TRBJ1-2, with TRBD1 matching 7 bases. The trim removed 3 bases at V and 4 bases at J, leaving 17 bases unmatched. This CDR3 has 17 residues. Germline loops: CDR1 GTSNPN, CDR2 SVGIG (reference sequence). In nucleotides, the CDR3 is TGTGCCTGGAGAACAAAGGGGGTTTTACAGGGGACCTATGGCTACACCTTC. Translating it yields CAWRTKGVLQGTYGYTF.

The DNA of the CDR3 is TGTGCCAGCAGCTTAGATAGGACAGGGGGTGGAACCGGGGAGCTGTTTTTT. Translation: CASSLDRTGGGTGELFF. J is TRBJ2-2 and V is TRBV7-2; 10 nucleotides line up with TRBD1. Losses at the gene ends were 1 base for V and 5 bases for J; bases not matched to a gene: 7. This CDR3 has 17 residues. Germline assignment: CDR1 SGHTA and CDR2 FQGNSA.

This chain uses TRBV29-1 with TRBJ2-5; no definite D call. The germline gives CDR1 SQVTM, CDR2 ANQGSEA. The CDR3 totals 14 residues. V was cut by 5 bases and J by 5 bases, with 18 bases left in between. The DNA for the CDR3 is TGCAGCGTTCAGCGCCGACTTAGCCGGGAGACCCAGTACTTC. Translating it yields CSVQRRLSRETQYF.

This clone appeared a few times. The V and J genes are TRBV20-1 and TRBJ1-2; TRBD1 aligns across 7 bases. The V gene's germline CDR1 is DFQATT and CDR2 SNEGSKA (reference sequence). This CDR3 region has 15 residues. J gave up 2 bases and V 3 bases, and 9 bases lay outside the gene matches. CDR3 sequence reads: CSASGGGQANYGYTF. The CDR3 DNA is TGCAGTGCTAGTGGGGGAGGACAGGCCAACTATGGCTACACCTTC.

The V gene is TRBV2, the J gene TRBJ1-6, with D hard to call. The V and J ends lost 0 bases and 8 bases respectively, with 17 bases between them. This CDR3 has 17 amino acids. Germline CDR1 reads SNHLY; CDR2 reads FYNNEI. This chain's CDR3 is CASSEAQSVLTDSPLHF. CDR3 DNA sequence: TGTGCCAGCAGTGAAGCGCAATCAGTTTTGACTGATTCACCCCTCCACTTT.

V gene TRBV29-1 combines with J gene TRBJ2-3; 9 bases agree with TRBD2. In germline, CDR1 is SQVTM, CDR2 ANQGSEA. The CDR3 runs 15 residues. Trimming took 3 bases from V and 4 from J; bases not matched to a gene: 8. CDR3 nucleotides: TGCAGCGTTGAGGGCGCGGGGGGGCCGCCAGATACGCAGTATTTT. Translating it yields CSVEGAGGPPDTQYF.

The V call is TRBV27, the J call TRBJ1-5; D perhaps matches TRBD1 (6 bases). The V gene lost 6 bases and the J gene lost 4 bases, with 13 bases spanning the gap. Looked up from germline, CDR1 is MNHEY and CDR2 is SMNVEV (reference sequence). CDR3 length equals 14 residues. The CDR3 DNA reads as TGTGCCAGCAGCCCTGGACAGTATAATCAGCCCCAGCATTTT. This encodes CASSPGQYNQPQHF.

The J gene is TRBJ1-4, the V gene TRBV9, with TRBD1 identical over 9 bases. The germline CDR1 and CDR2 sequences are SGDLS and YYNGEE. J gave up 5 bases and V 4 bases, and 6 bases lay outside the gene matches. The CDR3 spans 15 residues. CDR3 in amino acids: CASSPGTGQNEKLFF. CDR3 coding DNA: TGTGCCAGCAGCCCAGGGACAGGGCAAAATGAAAAACTGTTTTTT. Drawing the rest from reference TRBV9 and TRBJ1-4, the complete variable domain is DSGVTQTPKHLITATGQRVTLRCSPRSGDLSVYWYQQSLDQGLQFLIQYYNGEERAKGNILERFSAQQFPDLHSELNLSSLELGDSALYFCASSPGTGQNEKLFFGSGTQLSVL.

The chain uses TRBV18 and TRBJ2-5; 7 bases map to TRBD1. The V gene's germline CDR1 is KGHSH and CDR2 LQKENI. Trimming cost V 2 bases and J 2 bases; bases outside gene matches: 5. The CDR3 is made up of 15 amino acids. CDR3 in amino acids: CASSPYRGRQETQYF. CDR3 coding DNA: TGTGCCAGCTCACCATACAGGGGCCGTCAAGAGACCCAGTACTTC.

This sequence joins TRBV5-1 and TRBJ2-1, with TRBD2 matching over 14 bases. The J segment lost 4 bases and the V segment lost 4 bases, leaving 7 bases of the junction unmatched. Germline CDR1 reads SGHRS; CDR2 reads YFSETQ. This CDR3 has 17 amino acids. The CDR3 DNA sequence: TGCGCCAGCAGCGGAGGGACTAGCGGGGGTTTTTACAATGAGCAGTTCTTC. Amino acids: CASSGGTSGGFYNEQFF.

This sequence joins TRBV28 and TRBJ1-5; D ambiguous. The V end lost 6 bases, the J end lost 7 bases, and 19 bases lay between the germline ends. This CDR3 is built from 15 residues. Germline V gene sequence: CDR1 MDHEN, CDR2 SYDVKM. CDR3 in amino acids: CASSPREGASQPQHF. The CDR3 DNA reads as TGTGCCAGCAGCCCACGGGAGGGAGCGAGCCAGCCCCAGCATTTT.

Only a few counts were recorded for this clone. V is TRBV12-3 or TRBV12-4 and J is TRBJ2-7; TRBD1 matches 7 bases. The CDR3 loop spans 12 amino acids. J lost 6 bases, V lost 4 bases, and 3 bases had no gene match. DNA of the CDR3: TGTGCCAGCAGTTGGGGACAGACCGAGCAGTACTTC. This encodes CASSWGQTEQYF.